This passage covers 25 T cell receptor beta chains from one sample sequenced in a study of blood T cells in healthy people across ages. Alongside a J-beta primer mix, a sample-barcoded 5' primer served in a second PCR lasting about 7 to 11 cycles. TCRdb re-called the 5' RACE reads through MiXCR, storing one row per CDR3 protein. The sample has roughly 1,300,000 distinct CDR3 sequences, approximately 60% seen once; the top ten hold 5.5% to 8%. Sequenced sample: blood. The receptors were sampled from a man younger than 35 in good health.

The J gene is TRBJ2-5, the V gene TRBV27; 16 bases fit TRBD2. Germline V gives CDR1 MNHEY, CDR2 SMNVEV (reference sequence). The length of the CDR3 is 15 residues. V lost 6 bases to trimming and J lost 4 bases; unmatched junction nucleotides: 2. CDR3 in DNA: TGTGCCAGCAGAGGGACTAGCGGGAGGGCAGAGACCCAGTACTTC. Translation: CASRGTSGRAETQYF.

The gene calls are TRBV4-1 and TRBJ2-7, with D possibly TRBD1 on 5 matching bases. The ends were cut back, 0 bases at V and 3 bases at J, with 24 bases in the middle. The CDR3 loop spans 19 amino acids. Germline lookup yields CDR1 MGHRA and CDR2 YSYEKL. CDR3 protein: CASSQDGPQWGLWNYEQYF. In DNA, the CDR3 is TGCGCCAGCAGCCAAGATGGTCCCCAATGGGGCCTCTGGAACTACGAGCAGTACTTC.

The rearrangement joins TRBV15 to TRBJ2-1; TRBD2 is a possible D gene (6 bases). This CDR3 has 18 residues. Trimming removed 0 bases at V and 5 bases at J, with 20 bases between. Germline lookup yields CDR1 LNHNV and CDR2 YYDKDF (reference sequence). CDR3 region: CATSRDLRGRSIDNEQFF. CDR3 nucleotides: TGTGCCACCAGCAGAGATTTGCGGGGAAGAAGTATCGACAATGAGCAGTTCTTC.

This clonotype was seen a handful of times. The chain couples TRBV9 to TRBJ1-2; D uncertain. Germline V gives CDR1 SGDLS, CDR2 YYNGEE. The CDR3 spans 15 residues. V was pared by 1 base and J by 4 bases, with 14 bases between. The chain's CDR3 is CASSVSRIGSYGYTF. As DNA, the CDR3 is TGTGCCAGCAGCGTAAGCCGCATCGGGTCCTATGGCTACACCTTC.

The chain uses TRBV4-1 and TRBJ2-7; D may be TRBD2 (6 bases). This CDR3 spans 18 amino acids. Per germline, CDR1 MGHRA and CDR2 YSYEKL. Trimming removed 1 base from V and 0 bases from J, with 19 bases in between. CDR3 in amino acids: CASSQAVVQAGYSYEQYF. DNA for the CDR3: TGCGCCAGCAGCCAAGCGGTAGTGCAGGCGGGGTACTCCTACGAGCAGTACTTC.

The V and J genes are TRBV30 and TRBJ1-5; TRBD1 matches 8 bases. Germline V lookup: CDR1 GTSNPN, CDR2 SVGIG (reference sequence). The junction had 4 bases not matched to a gene; V was cut back by 2 bases and J by 1 base. This CDR3 has 15 residues. The CDR3 DNA follows: TGTGCCTGGAGTCCAGGGGGCGCGAGCAATCAGCCCCAGCATTTT. Translating it yields CAWSPGGASNQPQHF.

This chain joins TRBV10-3 and TRBJ1-1; a possible D gene is TRBD1 (5 bases). This CDR3 comprises 15 residues. The germline V gene encodes CDR1 ENHRY and CDR2 SYGVKD. V was cut by 3 bases and J by 7 bases, with 18 bases left in between. CDR3 sequence: CAISDVAFGGDEAFF. CDR3 bases: TGTGCCATCAGTGATGTGGCCTTCGGGGGGGATGAAGCTTTCTTT.

The CDR3: CASSPDGTGYEQYF. The CDR3 DNA sequence: TGTGCCAGCAGTCCCGATGGGACAGGCTACGAGCAGTACTTC. The V gene is TRBV6-5, the J gene TRBJ2-7, with 8 nucleotides matching TRBD1. The CDR3 totals 14 residues. The germline gives CDR1 MNHEY, CDR2 SVGAGI. The J segment lost 3 bases and the V segment lost 5 bases, leaving 6 bases of the junction unmatched.

The J gene is TRBJ2-7, the V gene TRBV7-9; D possibly matches TRBD1 or TRBD2 (6 bases each). The CDR3 totals 15 residues. Germline CDR1 reads SEHNR; CDR2 reads FQNEAQ (reference sequence). The germline V and J ends were trimmed by 3 bases and 0 bases, with 12 bases remaining between them. The CDR3 DNA sequence: TGTGCCAGCAGCTTCGGACAGACTAGCTCCTACGAGCAGTACTTC. Protein sequence: CASSFGQTSSYEQYF.

This chain links TRBV6-2 or TRBV6-3 with TRBJ2-7, with D possibly TRBD2 on 5 matching bases. The CDR3 has 16 residues. Germline CDR1 is MNHEY and CDR2 is SVGEGT. V dropped 4 bases and J dropped 0 bases, with 16 bases sitting between them. The CDR3 is CASSLSAIGSSYEQYF. CDR3 sequence (DNA): TGTGCCAGCAGTTTATCAGCGATTGGGAGCTCCTACGAGCAGTACTTC.

V gene TRBV20-1 combines with J gene TRBJ2-7; D is possibly TRBD1 (7 bases). The J call may not be correct, given that the DNA end is closer to TRBJ2-5. Germline V CDR1 and CDR2: DFQATT, SNEGSKA (reference sequence). This CDR3 has 13 amino acids. CDR3 protein: CSALDRRDLTQYF. In nucleotides, the CDR3 is TGCAGTGCTTTGGACAGGCGGGACTTGACCCAGTACTTC.

This CDR3 reads CSVESGLAGGGEQFF. Here the CDR3 DNA reads TGCAGCGTTGAATCGGGACTAGCGGGAGGAGGTGAGCAGTTCTTC. The chain employs TRBV29-1 and TRBJ2-1; TRBD2 matches at 15 bases. Germline V gives CDR1 SQVTM, CDR2 ANQGSEA. V was pared by 2 bases and J by 9 bases, with 5 bases of the junction left unmatched. This CDR3 comprises 15 residues.

The gene calls are TRBV6-2 or TRBV6-3 and TRBJ2-7, with D perhaps TRBD2 (6 bases). V lost 6 bases and J 7 bases, leaving 25 bases between the germline ends. CDR3 length equals 16 residues. Germline-derived CDR1 and CDR2 are MNHEY and SVGEGT. DNA of the CDR3: TGTGCCAGCAGCCTATTACGCGGGGAACCCTACAATGAGCAGTACTTC. Its translation: CASSLLRGEPYNEQYF.

This chain joins TRBV28 and TRBJ2-5; maybe TRBD1 (7 bases). This CDR3 region has 14 residues. CDR1 is MDHEN and CDR2 is SYDVKM in the germline V gene. V was trimmed by 5 bases and J by 2 bases, leaving 12 bases between them. The CDR3 DNA follows: TGTGCCAGCAGTCCAGGGGGGACACAAGAGACCCAGTACTTC. It yields the protein CASSPGGTQETQYF. The full variable domain, its missing parts supplied by reference TRBV28 and TRBJ2-5, is DVKVTQSSRYLVKRTGEKVFLECVQDMDHENMFWYRQDPGLGLRLIYFSYDVKMKEKGDIPEGYSVSREKKERFSLILESASTNQTSMYLCASSPGGTQETQYFGPGTRLLVL.

This clonotype was picked up many times. This chain uses TRBV2 with TRBJ2-3, with D unclear. V dropped 4 bases and J dropped 2 bases, with 7 bases sitting between them. The germline CDR1 and CDR2 sequences are SNHLY and FYNNEI. This CDR3 comprises 13 residues. CDR3: CASSVGPTDTQYF. CDR3 sequence (DNA): TGTGCCAGCAGTGTTGGACCCACAGATACGCAGTATTTT.

A single count supports this clonotype. V usage is TRBV27 and J usage is TRBJ2-4; tentative D call: TRBD1 (5 bases). The DNA matches TRBJ2-7 better at its end, which makes the J call doubtful. The germline gives CDR1 MNHEY, CDR2 SMNVEV (reference sequence). The CDR3 loop spans 13 amino acids. The CDR3 DNA follows: TGTGCCAGCAGTGATGGACACCCCTACGAGCAGTACTTC. This codes for CASSDGHPYEQYF.

The chain uses TRBV27 and TRBJ2-1, with 10 bases fitting TRBD2. Trimming at V came to 8 bases and at J to 3 bases, leaving 10 bases not matched to a gene. Germline V gives CDR1 MNHEY, CDR2 SMNVEV (reference sequence). This CDR3 is 16 amino acids long. CDR3 region: CASLSPTSGNYNEQFF. The CDR3, as DNA: TGTGCCAGCCTCTCGCCCACTAGCGGGAACTACAATGAGCAGTTCTTC.

Remarks on this clonotype: A far larger clone is off by one base, so a read error is likely. CDR3 nucleotides: TGTGCCGGCAGTTTAGGGAGCTCCTACGAGCAGTACTTC. Its protein product is CAGSLGSSYEQYF. The chain is built from TRBV27 and TRBJ2-4, with D maybe TRBD2 (5 bases). The J call may be mistaken, given a closer DNA end match to TRBJ2-7. This CDR3 has 13 residues. Germline CDR1 MNHEY, CDR2 SMNVEV (reference sequence).

The chain links TRBV2 to TRBJ2-4; the match to TRBD1 covers 10 bases. V trimming: 10 bases; J trimming: 13 bases; junction bases outside the gene matches: 25. The CDR3 sequence is 17 residues long. Germline assignment: CDR1 SNHLY and CDR2 FYNNEI. In DNA form, the CDR3 reads TGTGCCAACCTTCCGGGGACAGGGGAACATAATGTGGGGGAGCAGTACTTC. Translated: CANLPGTGEHNVGEQYF.

This clonotype appeared once. V usage is TRBV10-1 and J usage is TRBJ2-4; TRBD2 aligns across 8 bases. Per germline, CDR1 WNHNN and CDR2 SYGVQD (reference sequence). Trimming cost V 6 bases and J 13 bases; bases outside gene matches: 17. This CDR3 is 15 amino acids long. The CDR3 region has the DNA TGCGCCAGCAGCGCTAGCGGGCCACCTCTCTCTGAGCAGTACTTC. Residues: CASSASGPPLSEQYF.

In this sample, this clonotype turned up many times. The gene calls are TRBV20-1 and TRBJ2-7; tentative D call: TRBD1 (5 bases). The CDR3 is 12 residues long. V lost 4 bases, J lost 0 bases, and 7 bases lay in between. The germline V gene has CDR1 DFQATT and CDR2 SNEGSKA (reference sequence). CDR3 loop: CSATDSSYEQYF. CDR3 in DNA: TGCAGTGCTACCGACAGCTCCTACGAGCAGTACTTC.

This clonotype showed up just a few times. CDR3 DNA: TGCGCCAGCACCTTACAGGGACCGAACACTGAAGCTTTCTTT. It yields the protein CASTLQGPNTEAFF. This rearrangement joins TRBV5-1 to TRBJ1-1; D might be TRBD1 (6 bases). CDR1 SGHRS and CDR2 YFSETQ come from the germline V gene. Trimming took 6 bases from V and 1 from J, leaving 13 bases between them. The CDR3 spans 14 residues.

Points on this clonotype: Germline is not matched at one junction end, which may reflect a read error. The V gene is TRBV7-9, the J gene TRBJ1-2; a possible D gene is TRBD1 (5 bases). From germline, CDR1 is SEHNR and CDR2 FQNEAQ (reference sequence). The CDR3 runs 14 residues. CDR3 coding DNA: TGTGCCAGCATCTTAGGCCAGGGCTACTATGGCTACACCTTC. Translating it yields CASILGQGYYGYTF.

V gene TRBV6-6 combines with J gene TRBJ1-2; D possibly corresponds to TRBD1 (6 bases). Germline V gene data show CDR1 as MNHNY and CDR2 as SVGAGI (reference sequence). V was clipped by 5 bases and J by 3 bases, with 13 bases between them. This CDR3 spans 14 amino acids. CDR3 DNA sequence: TGTGCCAGCAGTGTTGGGCCAGGGGACTATGGCTACACCTTC. Translating gives CASSVGPGDYGYTF.

The chain joins TRBV5-5 to TRBJ1-4; no definite D call. V was trimmed by 4 bases and J by 4 bases, leaving 14 bases between them. CDR1 is SGHKS, CDR2 YYEKEE, per germline (reference sequence). CDR3 length equals 15 residues. Written as DNA, the CDR3 is TGTGCCAGCAGCCAGTTAAGCAGCGTTAATGAAAAACTGTTTTTT. Amino acid sequence: CASSQLSSVNEKLFF.